The TCR beta chain described here comes from a study of identical twins. Study-wide results and caveats: Conclusions rested on cross-sectional statistics rather than following the same donors. Cord blood beta clonotypes that were abundant carried fewer insertions, and memory repertoires showed no such trend. Recombination models fit unrelated individuals' TCR alpha sharing but underestimated twins'.

CDR3 length: 16 amino acids. V was trimmed by 2 bases and J by 9 bases, leaving 17 bases between them. The germline gives CDR1 MNHEY, CDR2 SVGAGI. The authors used template switching to add a universal primer site and gave cDNA unique molecular identifiers. MiXCR, applied by TCRdb to the 5' RACE reads, yields one record per CDR3 protein. The data contain about 530,000 distinct CDR3 sequences, under 25% of them singletons. A note on this clonotype: The antigen remains undetermined.

This sample also belongs to another study, concerning yellow fever vaccine responses in identical twins.

This rearrangement joins TRBV6-5 to TRBJ1-6, with TRBD1 as a possible D gene (5 bases). The sample comprised CD4+ T cells sorted from blood. The sequence was collected from a woman aged 18-29 years in good health. The CDR3, as DNA: TGTGCCAGCAGTTACGCGGGGGGTATGGGTAGTTCACCCCTCCACTTT. This encodes CASSYAGGMGSSPLHF.